This is a list of T cell receptor beta chains from one sample in a study of blood T cell repertoires in COVID-19. The repertoire was sequenced with immunoSEQ multiplex PCR; TCRdb's copy has only in-frame clones and lacks some. The data contain over 250,000 clones, around 86% of them singletons. The sample was peripheral blood. The receptors originated from a human donor in a cohort sampled during active COVID-19. Both conserved end residues are part of each CDR3. The D gene is left open where the match is weak. A row's size may be missing; if present it is once, few, many or a size class.

DNA: TGTGCCACCAGTGCGGCCGGGTACAATGAGCAGTTCTTC
CDR3: CATSAAGYNEQFF
size: -
D: -
V: TRBV24-1
J: TRBJ2-1

DNA: TGTGCCAGCAAATTAGCGGGAGGGCCTCAGGAGCAGTACTTC
CDR3: CASKLAGGPQEQYF
size: -
D: TRBD2
V: TRBV2
J: TRBJ2-7

DNA: TGTGCCAGCAGTTTATATCGCCAGGGCATGCTGCGGTCCTATAATTCACCCCTCCACTTT
CDR3: CASSLYRQGMLRSYNSPLHF
size: -
D: -
V: TRBV6-2/TRBV6-3
J: TRBJ1-6

DNA: TGTGCCAGCAGCCAAGTTGCCCGTAGCCAGTACTTC
CDR3: CASSQVARSQYF
size: -
D: -
V: TRBV3-1/TRBV3-2
J: TRBJ2-5

DNA: TGTGCCAGCAGCTTGGAGGGGCGTATCTACGAGCAGTACTTC
CDR3: CASSLEGRIYEQYF
size: -
D: -
V: TRBV5-4
J: TRBJ2-7

DNA: TGTGCCAGCAGCCTACGACTAGCGGGAGTGGGGGAGCAGTTCTTC
CDR3: CASSLRLAGVGEQFF
size: -
D: TRBD2
V: TRBV7-7
J: TRBJ2-1

DNA: TGTGCCAGCTCAACCTCGACAGGGGGCGCGGCAGATACGCAGTATTTT
CDR3: CASSTSTGGAADTQYF
size: once
D: TRBD1
V: TRBV18
J: TRBJ2-3

DNA: TGTGCCAGCTCACAACCTGCCCAGGGGGAAGGGCAGTACTTC
CDR3: CASSQPAQGEGQYF
size: -
D: TRBD1
V: TRBV18
J: TRBJ2-7

DNA: TGCGCCAGCAGCCAAGATCTAATAGCCACCGGGGAGCTGTTTTTT
CDR3: CASSQDLIATGELFF
size: -
D: -
V: TRBV4-3
J: TRBJ2-2

DNA: TGTGCCAGCAGCTCCGGGACTAGCGGTACCAATGAGCAGTTCTTC
CDR3: CASSSGTSGTNEQFF
size: few
D: TRBD2
V: TRBV7-9
J: TRBJ2-1

DNA: TGTGCCAGCAGCGTAGAAGGGACTAGCGGGATAAACGAGCAGTACTTC
CDR3: CASSVEGTSGINEQYF
size: -
D: TRBD2
V: TRBV9
J: TRBJ2-7

DNA: TGCGCCAGCAGCTTGGGCCTTCGGACTAGCGGGAGGGATGATGAGCAGTTCTTC
CDR3: CASSLGLRTSGRDDEQFF
size: -
D: TRBD2
V: TRBV5-1
J: TRBJ2-1

DNA: TGCGCCAGCAGCCCCCCGGGGGGCGGCACCGGGGAGCTGTTTTTT
CDR3: CASSPPGGGTGELFF
size: -
D: -
V: TRBV5-1
J: TRBJ2-2

DNA: TGTGCCAGCAGCCCGCCAGGGACTAGGTTGGGGCATGAGCAGTTCTTC
CDR3: CASSPPGTRLGHEQFF
size: -
D: TRBD2
V: TRBV3-1/TRBV3-2
J: TRBJ2-1

DNA: TGCGCCAGCAGCCCGTGGGACAGGGGAACAGATACGCAGTATTTT
CDR3: CASSPWDRGTDTQYF
size: -
D: TRBD1
V: TRBV5-1
J: TRBJ2-3

DNA: TGTGCCAGCAGTTTCCTAGGGAGGGAGGAGACCCAGTACTTC
CDR3: CASSFLGREETQYF
size: -
D: TRBD2
V: TRBV27
J: TRBJ2-5

DNA: TGTGCCAGCAGTTCCCCGGGACAGGCCAGCAATCAGCCCCAGCATTTT
CDR3: CASSSPGQASNQPQHF
size: -
D: TRBD1
V: TRBV6-6
J: TRBJ1-5

DNA: TGTGCCTGGAGTAAAAAGACGACAGTGAACACTGAAGCTTTCTTT
CDR3: CAWSKKTTVNTEAFF
size: once
D: -
V: TRBV30
J: TRBJ1-1

DNA: TGTGCCAGCAGCGTGCTCGGAGGGCCCACAGATACGCAGTATTTT
CDR3: CASSVLGGPTDTQYF
size: -
D: -
V: TRBV7-2
J: TRBJ2-3

DNA: TGTGCCACCAGTGATCCACGGAGAGGCGGGAGGCCCTACTCCGGGGAGCTGTTTTTT
CDR3: CATSDPRRGGRPYSGELFF
size: once
D: TRBD2
V: TRBV24-1
J: TRBJ2-2

DNA: TGTGCCAGCAGTAATCGACGGAGCTCCTACGAGCAGTACTTC
CDR3: CASSNRRSSYEQYF
size: -
D: -
V: TRBV6-5
J: TRBJ2-7

DNA: TGTGCCAGTAGTATGGCTAGCGGGATCGGGGAGCAGTTCTTC
CDR3: CASSMASGIGEQFF
size: -
D: TRBD2
V: TRBV19
J: TRBJ2-1

DNA: TGTGCCAGCAGCTTAGGGACAAACCAAGAGACCCAGTACTTC
CDR3: CASSLGTNQETQYF
size: -
D: -
V: TRBV7-8
J: TRBJ2-5

DNA: TGTGCCAGCAGCCTCGGCCCGACTGGAGCCTACGAGCAGTACTTC
CDR3: CASSLGPTGAYEQYF
size: -
D: -
V: TRBV14
J: TRBJ2-7

DNA: TGTGCCAGCAAGGGTGGGGAGGGGACCTACAATGAGCAGTTCTTC
CDR3: CASKGGEGTYNEQFF
size: -
D: TRBD2
V: TRBV6-5
J: TRBJ2-1

DNA: TGTGCCAGCAGTCGATCCACCTGGACTAGCGGGATGGATGAGCAGTTCTTC
CDR3: CASSRSTWTSGMDEQFF
size: -
D: TRBD2
V: TRBV6-6
J: TRBJ2-1

DNA: TGTGCCAGCAGCATTTACAGGGGGAGTCGGACCGGGGAGCTGTTTTTT
CDR3: CASSIYRGSRTGELFF
size: once
D: TRBD1
V: TRBV5-8
J: TRBJ2-2

DNA: TGTGCCAGCACCCCCTCTGGGCGTAGGGGGACGCAGTATTTT
CDR3: CASTPSGRRGTQYF
size: -
D: -
V: TRBV6-2/TRBV6-3
J: TRBJ2-3

DNA: TGTGCCAGCAGCTTACGGAACCCTCGGCCTGGGAGGGATACGCAGTATTTT
CDR3: CASSLRNPRPGRDTQYF
size: -
D: -
V: TRBV7-9
J: TRBJ2-3

DNA: TGCGCCAGCAGCTTTCAACAAGGACTCACCTCTGGGGCCAACGTCCTGACTTTC
CDR3: CASSFQQGLTSGANVLTF
size: -
D: -
V: TRBV5-1
J: TRBJ2-6

DNA: TGTGCCATCAGTGAGGCGGGGCTGGGCTACGAGCAGTACTTC
CDR3: CAISEAGLGYEQYF
size: -
D: -
V: TRBV10-3
J: TRBJ2-7

DNA: TGTGCCAGTTATAGGGGGTTATCGAACACTGAAGCTTTCTTT
CDR3: CASYRGLSNTEAFF
size: -
D: -
V: TRBV19
J: TRBJ1-1

DNA: TGTGCCAGCAGCGATCCATCGGCAGGGAACACCGGGGAGCTGTTTTTT
CDR3: CASSDPSAGNTGELFF
size: -
D: -
V: TRBV7-6
J: TRBJ2-2

DNA: TGTGCCTGGAGTCGGGTGACTGAAGCTTTCTTT
CDR3: CAWSRVTEAFF
size: -
D: -
V: TRBV30
J: TRBJ1-1

DNA: TGTGCCAGCAGCTTAGCCACAGCCCTGTCCCGAGCGGGGCGACGACAGGGGAAGGAGCAGTACTTC
CDR3: CASSLATALSRAGRRQGKEQYF
size: -
D: -
V: TRBV7-2
J: TRBJ2-7

DNA: TGTGCCAGCAGCAAGCATCAGGGTTTCAGCAATCAGCCCCAGCATTTT
CDR3: CASSKHQGFSNQPQHF
size: -
D: -
V: TRBV7-2
J: TRBJ1-5

DNA: TGCAGTGCTAGTCTACCGGGAGGGGGGGAGACCCAGTACTTC
CDR3: CSASLPGGGETQYF
size: -
D: TRBD2
V: TRBV20-1
J: TRBJ2-5

DNA: TGTGCCAGCAGTTACTCCGGCGGGAAGGCGGAGACCCAGTACTTC
CDR3: CASSYSGGKAETQYF
size: -
D: -
V: TRBV6-5
J: TRBJ2-5

DNA: TGTGCCAGCAGCCAATCCGCGGGAGCTGCTGCAGATACGCAGTATTTT
CDR3: CASSQSAGAAADTQYF
size: -
D: TRBD2
V: TRBV3-1/TRBV3-2
J: TRBJ2-3

DNA: TGTGCCAGTCTCCGGGACAGGGGTCTTTTAGGCAATCAGCCCCAGCATTTT
CDR3: CASLRDRGLLGNQPQHF
size: -
D: TRBD1
V: TRBV19
J: TRBJ1-5

DNA: TGTGCCACCGCGGGGGTCACAGATACGCAGTATTTT
CDR3: CATAGVTDTQYF
size: -
D: TRBD2
V: TRBV15
J: TRBJ2-3

DNA: TGTGCCAGCAGTTACTTCGGGACAGGCCAAGAGACCCAGTACTTC
CDR3: CASSYFGTGQETQYF
size: -
D: TRBD1
V: TRBV6-2/TRBV6-3
J: TRBJ2-5

DNA: TGTGCCAGCTCACCACCTAACCACAGGGGCAATGAGCAGTTCTTC
CDR3: CASSPPNHRGNEQFF
size: -
D: TRBD1
V: TRBV18
J: TRBJ2-1

DNA: TGTGCCTGGAGTGTACTAATCATCCCCGCGGATGAGCAGTTCTTC
CDR3: CAWSVLIIPADEQFF
size: -
D: -
V: TRBV30
J: TRBJ2-1

DNA: TGTGCCAGCAGTTTAGGTCAGGGTCCCTCACCCCTCCACTTT
CDR3: CASSLGQGPSPLHF
size: -
D: -
V: TRBV28
J: TRBJ1-6

DNA: TGTGCCAGCAACCGACAGGGCAATCAGCCCCAGCATTTT
CDR3: CASNRQGNQPQHF
size: -
D: -
V: TRBV28
J: TRBJ1-5

DNA: TGTGCCAGCAGCCGTTCGGGGTCATCCGGGGAGCTGTTTTTT
CDR3: CASSRSGSSGELFF
size: -
D: -
V: TRBV3-1/TRBV3-2
J: TRBJ2-2

DNA: TGTGCCAGCAGCTCCCCGACTAGCGGGGTTCATAATGAGCAGTTCTTC
CDR3: CASSSPTSGVHNEQFF
size: -
D: TRBD2
V: TRBV5-4
J: TRBJ2-1

DNA: TGTGCCAGTAGACCTGACAGGGTGAAGGGAAACATTCAGTACTTC
CDR3: CASRPDRVKGNIQYF
size: -
D: TRBD1
V: TRBV19
J: TRBJ2-4

DNA: TGTGCCAGCATGGGACGGGGAGGCCAGCCCCAGCATTTT
CDR3: CASMGRGGQPQHF
size: -
D: -
V: TRBV2
J: TRBJ1-5

DNA: TGTGCCAGCAGCCTGCTGGGCCGCCAGTCTGGGGCCAACGTCCTGACTTTC
CDR3: CASSLLGRQSGANVLTF
size: -
D: -
V: TRBV3-1/TRBV3-2
J: TRBJ2-6

DNA: TGTGCCAGCAGCTTGGGTGGCAACCTGAATGAGCAGTTCTTC
CDR3: CASSLGGNLNEQFF
size: -
D: -
V: TRBV5-5
J: TRBJ2-1

DNA: TGTGCCAGCATTCAACCGGGACTTGGTGCGCTGTTCTTC
CDR3: CASIQPGLGALFF
size: -
D: -
V: TRBV6-5
J: TRBJ2-1

DNA: TGTGCCAGCAGCTTAGATTGGACAACTGGAAACACCATATATTTT
CDR3: CASSLDWTTGNTIYF
size: -
D: -
V: TRBV11-2
J: TRBJ1-3

DNA: TGTGCCAGCAGCGTAGGTGGGGGGATCGCGGTAGAGACCCAGTACTTC
CDR3: CASSVGGGIAVETQYF
size: -
D: -
V: TRBV9
J: TRBJ2-5

DNA: TGTGCCAGTAGTCCCCAACTGACTAGCTTCGAGCAGTACTTC
CDR3: CASSPQLTSFEQYF
size: -
D: TRBD2
V: TRBV19
J: TRBJ2-7

DNA: TGTGCCAGTCGGGCCCCGGGGGTTCAAGAGACCCAGTACTTC
CDR3: CASRAPGVQETQYF
size: -
D: -
V: TRBV19
J: TRBJ2-5